Below, 13 T cell receptor beta chains from the same sample are listed, as sequenced in a study of T-cell reconstitution after alpha-beta-depleted transplantation in children. Unique molecular identifiers were used in preparing the TCRbeta library. TCRdb re-derived calls from the PCR reads in MiXCR, one entry per CDR3 protein. The table includes some 310,000 distinct CDR3 sequences, more than 20% detected once. The specimen was PBMCs, mostly from graft donor cells, collected 180 days after TCRalphabeta/CD19-depleted stem cell transplant. The origin of the receptors is a male patient younger than 18 who had a stem cell transplant for acute lymphoblastic leukemia, so the T cells may come from the graft donor.

This clonotype has only a few counts. This chain links TRBV5-1 with TRBJ1-1; no firm D call. The germline gives CDR1 SGHRS, CDR2 YFSETQ. The CDR3 sequence is 14 residues long. V was shortened by 3 bases and J by 4 bases, with 13 bases between the two germline ends. In nucleotides, the CDR3 is TGCGCCAGCAGCTCTAACGCGGGAATCACTGAAGCTTTCTTT. Its protein is CASSSNAGITEAFF. Using reference TRBV5-1 and TRBJ1-1 for the parts outside the CDR3, the full variable domain is KAGVTQTPRYLIKTRGQQVTLSCSPISGHRSVSWYQQTPGQGLQFLFEYFSETQRNKGNFPGRFSGRQFSNSRSEMNVSTLELGDSALYLCASSSNAGITEAFFGQGTRLTVV.

The rearrangement links TRBV24-1 to TRBJ2-1; 8 bases map to TRBD2. This CDR3 is built from 13 residues. The germline CDR1 and CDR2 sequences are KGHDR and SFDVKD. V was clipped by 4 bases and J by 10 bases; unmatched bases: 5. This CDR3 reads CATSDVRGGEQFF. DNA of the CDR3: TGTGCCACCAGTGACGTACGGGGGGGCGAGCAGTTCTTC.

This clonotype was counted many times. This sequence joins TRBV12-3 or TRBV12-4 and TRBJ2-5; a possible D gene is TRBD1 (5 bases). This CDR3 comprises 15 residues. V was trimmed by 3 bases and J by 5 bases, leaving 16 bases between them. DNA of the CDR3: TGTGCCAGCAGTTTGGGGCAGGTTTACTGGGAGACCCAGTACTTC. Amino acids: CASSLGQVYWETQYF.

V is TRBV3-1 and J is TRBJ2-5; 7 bases line up with TRBD1. V lost 4 bases, J lost 1 base, and 6 bases stayed unmatched. This CDR3 is built from 15 residues. In germline, CDR1 is LGHDT, CDR2 YNNKEL (reference sequence). CDR3 coding DNA: TGTGCCAGCAGCCCCCGGGACAGAGCCCAAGAGACCCAGTACTTC. Translation: CASSPRDRAQETQYF.

The sample holds a few counts of this clonotype. The rearrangement joins TRBV28 to TRBJ2-6, with D possibly matching TRBD1 (6 bases). V lost 2 bases to trimming and J lost 0 bases, with 11 bases between them. This CDR3 region has 17 residues. CDR1 and CDR2 from the germline V gene are MDHEN and SYDVKM. The CDR3 DNA is TGTGCCAGCAGTTTAGGGGCAGGGGTCTCTGGGGCCAACGTCCTGACTTTC. It codes for CASSLGAGVSGANVLTF.

To note about this clonotype: A read error may account for a junction end that differs from germline. The genes are TRBV29-1 and TRBJ2-7; 13 nucleotides align to TRBD2. This CDR3 region has 18 residues. Germline V gene lookup returns CDR1 SQVTM and CDR2 ANQGSEA. The CDR3 is CSVEDRRLAGGGSYGQYF. Here the CDR3 DNA reads TGCAGCGTTGAAGATCGACGACTAGCGGGAGGTGGAAGCTACGGGCAGTACTTC.

This clonotype has more than one count but fewer than ten. V is TRBV12-5 and J is TRBJ2-3, with a weak D call TRBD2 (6 bases). V lost 4 bases and J lost 0, with 26 bases in between. The germline CDR1 and CDR2 sequences are LGHNT and FRNRAP. The CDR3 runs to 20 residues. CDR3 residues: CASGSLPLLAALSSTDTQYF. The CDR3 nucleotides are TGTGCTAGTGGTTCCCTCCCCCTTTTAGCGGCCCTCTCGAGCACAGATACGCAGTATTTT.

In this sample, this clonotype turned up many times. The V gene is TRBV5-1, the J gene TRBJ2-5; D is undetermined. Trimming shortened V by 1 base and J by 5 bases, and 6 bases separated the two germline ends. This CDR3 has 12 amino acids. In germline, CDR1 is SGHRS, CDR2 YFSETQ. The CDR3 loop is CASSLNVETQYF. CDR3 nucleotide sequence: TGCGCCAGCAGCTTGAACGTGGAGACCCAGTACTTC.

This clonotype has a handful of counts. This chain uses TRBV20-1 with TRBJ1-4, with TRBD1 matching over 7 bases. CDR3 size: 12 residues. The V and J ends lost 6 bases and 7 bases, in that order; junction bases with no gene match: 5. Germline CDR1 reads DFQATT; CDR2 reads SNEGSKA (reference sequence). The CDR3 region has the DNA TGCAGTGCGGGACAGCTTACTGAAAAACTGTTTTTT. The encoded protein is CSAGQLTEKLFF.

This clonotype was seen just once. With a much larger clone just one base away, this may be a read error. The chain carries TRBV12-3 or TRBV12-4 and TRBJ2-1; possibly TRBD1 for D (5 bases). This CDR3 contains 15 residues. CDR3 residues: CASSPPDSYHNEQSF. In nucleotides, the CDR3 is TGTGCCAGCAGTCCTCCCGACAGCTACCACAATGAGCAGTCCTTC.

V gene TRBV21-1 combines with J gene TRBJ2-1. TRBV21-1 is noted as a pseudogene. The CDR3 is made up of 13 amino acids. CDR3 loop: CASSKAYYNEQFF. The CDR3 coding sequence is TGTGCCAGCAGCAAGGCCTACTACAATGAGCAGTTCTTC.

This clonotype came up a few times. The gene calls are TRBV9 and TRBJ2-1; no clear D. Germline V CDR1 and CDR2: SGDLS, YYNGEE. CDR3 size: 14 residues. V was trimmed by 3 bases and J by 1 base, leaving 8 bases between them. The CDR3: CASSGRFSYNEQFF. DNA for the CDR3: TGTGCCAGCAGCGGGCGGTTTTCCTACAATGAGCAGTTCTTC.

This clonotype was recorded once. The V call is TRBV7-3, the J call TRBJ2-7; 13 nucleotides align to TRBD2. CDR3 length: 16 residues. The V gene's germline CDR1 is SGHTA and CDR2 FQGTGA. The V and J ends lost 3 bases and 2 bases, in that order; junction bases with no gene match: 4. As DNA, the CDR3 is TGTGCCAGCAGCTTTGGAGGGACTAGCGGGACCTACGAGCAGTACTTC. Protein: CASSFGGTSGTYEQYF.